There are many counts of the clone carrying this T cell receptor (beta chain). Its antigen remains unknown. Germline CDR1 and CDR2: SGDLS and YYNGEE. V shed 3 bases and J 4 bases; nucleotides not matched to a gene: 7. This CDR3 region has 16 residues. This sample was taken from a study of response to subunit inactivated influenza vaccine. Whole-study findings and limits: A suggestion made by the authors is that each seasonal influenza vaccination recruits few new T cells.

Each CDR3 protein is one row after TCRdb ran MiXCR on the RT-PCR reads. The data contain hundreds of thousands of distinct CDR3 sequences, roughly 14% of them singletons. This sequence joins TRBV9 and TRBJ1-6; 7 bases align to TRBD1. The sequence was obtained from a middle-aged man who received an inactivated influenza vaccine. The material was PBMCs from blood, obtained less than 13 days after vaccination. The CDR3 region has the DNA TGTGCCAGCAGCGCCCCAGGGGGTGGTTATAATTCACCCCTCCACTTT. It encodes CASSAPGGGYNSPLHF.